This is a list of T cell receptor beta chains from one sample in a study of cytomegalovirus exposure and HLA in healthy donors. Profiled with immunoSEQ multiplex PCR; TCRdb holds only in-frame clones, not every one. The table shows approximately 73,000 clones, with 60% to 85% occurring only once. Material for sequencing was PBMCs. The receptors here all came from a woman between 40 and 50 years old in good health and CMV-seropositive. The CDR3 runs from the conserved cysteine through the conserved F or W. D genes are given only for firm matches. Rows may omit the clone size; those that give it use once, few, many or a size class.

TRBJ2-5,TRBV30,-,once,TGTGCCTGGGCCCTCGGAGAGACCCAGTACTTC,CAWALGETQYF
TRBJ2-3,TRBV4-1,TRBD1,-,TGCGCCAGCAGCCAAGATGGGACAGGGTCCACCACAGATACGCAGTATTTT,CASSQDGTGSTTDTQYF
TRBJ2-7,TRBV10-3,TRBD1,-,TGTGCCATCAGTGATCAGGTCGGGGTACAGGGGAACGAGCAGTACTTC,CAISDQVGVQGNEQYF
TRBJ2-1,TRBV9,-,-,TGTGCCAGCAGCCCTATACTAGAGGCCAATGAGCAGTTCTTC,CASSPILEANEQFF
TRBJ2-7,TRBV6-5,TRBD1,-,TGTGCCAGCAGTCCTGGGTCAGGGGGCGTCTACGAGCAGTACTTC,CASSPGSGGVYEQYF
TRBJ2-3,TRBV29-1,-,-,TGCAGCGTTGCCGGAGGGGGCGCTTCAGATACGCAGTATTTT,CSVAGGGASDTQYF
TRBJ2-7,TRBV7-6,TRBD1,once,TGTGCCAGCAGCCCGCAAACAGGGGGCGCCTCCTACGAGCAGTACTTC,CASSPQTGGASYEQYF
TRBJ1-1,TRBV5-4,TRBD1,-,TGTGCCAGCAGCTTCCGGGACAGGGGGCCTGGTGAAGCTTTCTTT,CASSFRDRGPGEAFF
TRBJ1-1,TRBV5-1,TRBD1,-,TGCGCCAGCAGCCCCCAGACAGGGGACACTGAAGCTTTCTTT,CASSPQTGDTEAFF
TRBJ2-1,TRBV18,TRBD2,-,TGTGCCAGCTCTTCCGGGACTAGCCACCAGTTCTTC,CASSSGTSHQFF
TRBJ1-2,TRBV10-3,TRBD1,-,TGTGCCATCAGTGAGTCGAGGGGGACAGGGGCTGGCTACACCTTC,CAISESRGTGAGYTF
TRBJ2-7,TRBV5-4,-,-,TGTGCCAGCAGCCTTGGACAGAACTACGAGCAGTACTTC,CASSLGQNYEQYF
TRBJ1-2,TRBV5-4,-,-,TGTGCCAGCAGCTTGAAATTTTCGCAGGGTAGCGGCTACACCTTC,CASSLKFSQGSGYTF
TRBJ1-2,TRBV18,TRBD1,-,TGTGCCAGCTCACCGGAATCGACAGGGAACTATGGCTACACCTTC,CASSPESTGNYGYTF
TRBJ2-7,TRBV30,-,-,TGTGCCTGGAAAGCAGGCTACGAGCAGTACTTC,CAWKAGYEQYF
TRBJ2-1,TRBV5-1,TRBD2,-,TGCGCCAGCAGCCAGGGACTAGTCGGTGAGCAGTTCTTC,CASSQGLVGEQFF